A single sample gave rise to the 22 T cell receptor beta chains below, sequenced in a study of cytomegalovirus exposure and HLA in healthy donors. Amplification used 60 Vbeta primers and 13 Jbeta primers. The protocol was immunoSEQ multiplex PCR, while the TCRdb copy is restricted to in-frame clones and leaves out a portion. The data show 75,000 to 90,000 clones, about 81% seen once. Material: PBMCs. These receptors all come from a woman aged 40 to 55 in good health and CMV-seropositive.

The rearrangement joins TRBV7-3 to TRBJ2-1, with 13 bases that match TRBD2. Germline CDR1 reads SGHTA; CDR2 reads FQGTGA. The CDR3 consists of 19 residues. The junction had 6 bases not matched to a gene; V was cut back by 1 base and J by 0 bases. For the CDR3, the DNA is TGTGCCAGCAGCTTAAGTGGACTAGCGGGGGTAAACTCCTACAATGAGCAGTTCTTC. As protein: CASSLSGLAGVNSYNEQFF.

The chain carries TRBV2 and TRBJ1-5; D is unclear. Germline loops: CDR1 SNHLY, CDR2 FYNNEI. The CDR3 totals 14 residues. Trimming pared 4 bases from V and 6 bases from J, leaving 13 bases between. For the CDR3, the DNA is TGTGCCAGCAGTGCGTCAGGTGGTAGTCAGCCCCAGCATTTT. Encoded protein: CASSASGGSQPQHF.

The chain employs TRBV2 and TRBJ1-2; TRBD1 might be the D (6 bases). The CDR3 consists of 11 residues. The V end was cut by 4 bases, the J end by 8 bases, with 8 bases between. CDR1 SNHLY and CDR2 FYNNEI come from the germline V gene. This CDR3 is CASSGGGGYTF. CDR3 coding DNA: TGTGCCAGCAGTGGGGGGGGCGGCTACACCTTC.

The rearrangement links TRBV19 to TRBJ2-7; tentatively, D is TRBD2 (6 bases). Trimming pared 3 bases from V and 3 bases from J, leaving 9 bases between. Germline CDR1 and CDR2: LNHDA and SQIVND (reference sequence). The CDR3 loop spans 13 amino acids. The DNA for the CDR3 is TGTGCCAGTAGTATTTCGGGGGACTACGAGCAGTACTTC. Translated, it gives CASSISGDYEQYF. Looking up the rest from reference TRBV19 and TRBJ2-7 gives the full variable domain: DGGITQSPKYLFRKEGQNVTLSCEQNLNHDAMYWYRQDPGQGLRLIYYSQIVNDFQKGDIAEGYSVSREKKESFPLTVTSAQKNPTAFYLCASSISGDYEQYFGPGTRLTVT.

CDR3 sequence reads: CASSLSVAPSGNTIYF. CDR3 sequence (DNA): TGTGCCAGCAGCTTATCAGTGGCCCCCTCTGGAAACACCATATATTTT. V usage is TRBV7-6 and J usage is TRBJ1-3; D not certain. The length of the CDR3 is 16 residues. The V gene lost 2 bases and the J gene lost 0 bases, with 11 bases spanning the gap. CDR1 and CDR2 from the germline V gene are SGHVS and FNYEAQ.

This chain uses TRBV4-3 with TRBJ2-3; 9 positions match TRBD1. Germline values: CDR1 LGHNA, CDR2 YSLEER. With V trimmed by 0 bases and J by 3 bases, 7 bases remained unmatched. This CDR3 region has 17 residues. The CDR3 sequence is CASSQESRTGETDTQYF. Written as DNA, the CDR3 is TGCGCCAGCAGCCAAGAAAGTAGGACAGGGGAGACAGATACGCAGTATTTT.

The rearrangement joins TRBV28 to TRBJ2-2; 7 bases fit TRBD1. There are 14 residues in the CDR3. Losses at the gene ends were 6 bases for V and 1 base for J; bases not matched to a gene: 2. CDR1 and CDR2 from the germline V gene are MDHEN and SYDVKM. The CDR3 protein is CASRRTGNTGELFF. The CDR3 nucleotides are TGTGCCAGCAGACGGACAGGGAACACCGGGGAGCTGTTTTTT.

The genes are TRBV13 and TRBJ2-7, with 8 bases matching TRBD2. The CDR3 has 16 amino acids. Germline-derived CDR1 and CDR2 are PRHDT and FYEKMQ (reference sequence). J gave up 2 bases and V 5 bases, and 11 bases lay outside the gene matches. The CDR3 nucleotides read TGTGCCAGCAGCCCGGGGGGGGGACGCCGGGCCTACGAGCAGTACTTC. Translation gives CASSPGGGRRAYEQYF.

The gene calls are TRBV5-4 and TRBJ2-3, with D perhaps matching TRBD1 (8 bases). V was clipped by 4 bases and J by 2 bases, with 14 bases between them. This CDR3 has 15 amino acids. Germline lookup yields CDR1 SGHNT and CDR2 YYREEE (reference sequence). CDR3 sequence reads: CASSRTGRDTDTQYF. CDR3 nucleotides: TGTGCCAGCAGCCGGACAGGGAGGGACACAGATACGCAGTATTTT.

The V gene is TRBV2, the J gene TRBJ2-6; D unclear. This CDR3 has 14 residues. Trimming removed 4 bases at V and 2 bases at J, with 6 bases between. Germline V gives CDR1 SNHLY, CDR2 FYNNEI. CDR3 nucleotide sequence: TGTGCCAGCAGTGGACGGGCTGGGGCCAACGTCCTGACTTTC. This translates into CASSGRAGANVLTF.

This clone was detected only once. V usage is TRBV4-3 and J usage is TRBJ1-2; 7 bases are a match to TRBD1. The CDR3 covers 15 residues. Trimming at V came to 0 bases and at J to 3 bases, leaving 4 bases not matched to a gene. Germline CDR1 is LGHNA and CDR2 is YSLEER. The CDR3 reads CASSQDRGTDYGYTF. The CDR3 DNA reads TGCGCCAGCAGCCAAGATCGGGGGACAGACTATGGCTACACCTTC.

Worth noting for this clone: Relative to the germline gene, one junction end is altered; a read error may explain this. This sequence joins TRBV7-9 and TRBJ2-7, with 9 nucleotides matching TRBD1. The CDR3 runs to 13 residues. In germline, CDR1 is SEHNR, CDR2 FQNEAQ (reference sequence). The CDR3 sequence: CSSSYRGLDEQYF. The CDR3 region has the DNA TGTTCCAGCAGCTACAGGGGGCTGGACGAGCAGTACTTC.

The chain has TRBV11-1 and TRBJ1-5; D gene uncertain. This CDR3 is built from 13 residues. V lost 3 bases and J lost 3, with 6 bases in between. CDR1 is SGHAT, CDR2 FQDESV, per germline (reference sequence). Here the CDR3 DNA reads TGTGCCAGCAGCTTCACTGACAATCAGCCCCAGCATTTT. Encoded protein: CASSFTDNQPQHF.

The rearrangement links TRBV15 to TRBJ1-5; TRBD1 might be the D (5 bases). The length of the CDR3 is 15 residues. Deletions cut 5 bases from V and 4 bases from J, with 15 bases between. The germline V gene has CDR1 LNHNV and CDR2 YYDKDF (reference sequence). The CDR3 DNA reads as TGTGCCACCAGCCCCTGGGACTCGGAAAATCAGCCCCAGCATTTT. Translated: CATSPWDSENQPQHF.

This clone was recorded only once. V is TRBV7-2 and J is TRBJ1-1, with D perhaps TRBD1 (5 bases). CDR1 and CDR2 from the germline V gene are SGHTA and FQGNSA. Trimming took off 2 bases at V and 6 bases at J, with 10 bases between the two ends. This CDR3 is 13 amino acids long. CDR3 residues: CASSLWGRAEAFF. The CDR3 DNA sequence: TGTGCCAGCAGCTTATGGGGCCGGGCTGAAGCTTTCTTT. Based on the CDR3 plus reference TRBV7-2 and TRBJ1-1, the full variable domain is GAGVSQSPSNKVTEKGKDVELRCDPISGHTALYWYRQSLGQGLEFLIYFQGNSAPDKSGLPSDRFSAERTGGSVSTLTIQRTQQEDSAVYLCASSLWGRAEAFFGQGTRLTVV.

The chain recombines TRBV28 with TRBJ2-7, with 11 bases that match TRBD2. Germline lookup yields CDR1 MDHEN and CDR2 SYDVKM. The CDR3 length is 16 residues. Trimming at V came to 3 bases and at J to 2 bases, leaving 6 bases not matched to a gene. The CDR3 region is CASSFLGLAVTYEQYF. The CDR3 DNA reads as TGTGCCAGCAGTTTTTTGGGACTAGCGGTAACCTACGAGCAGTACTTC.

This chain connects TRBV19 to TRBJ2-3; 11 bases match TRBD1. The CDR3 sequence is 16 residues long. CDR1 is LNHDA, CDR2 SQIVND, per germline (reference sequence). J gave up 5 bases and V 5 bases, and 9 bases lay outside the gene matches. CDR3 protein: CASSLYTGTGGDTQYF. The CDR3 coding sequence is TGTGCCAGTAGTCTCTACACCGGGACAGGGGGAGATACGCAGTATTTT.

The V gene is TRBV11-2, the J gene TRBJ2-3; 7 positions agree with TRBD2. Germline CDR1 and CDR2: SGHAT and FQNNGV. CDR3 length: 16 residues. The trim removed 5 bases at V and 6 bases at J, leaving 14 bases unmatched. CDR3: CASSLTGLLLRDTQYF. DNA for the CDR3: TGTGCCAGCAGCCTCACGGGACTACTTCTGAGGGATACGCAGTATTTT.

The rearrangement uses TRBV28 and TRBJ2-7; D is unresolved. The V gene lost 2 bases and the J gene lost 0 bases, with 11 bases spanning the gap. The CDR3 loop spans 15 amino acids. CDR1 and CDR2 (germline): MDHEN, SYDVKM. The CDR3 loop reads CASSLSLAHSYEQYF. The CDR3 DNA is TGTGCCAGCAGTTTAAGTTTAGCTCACTCCTACGAGCAGTACTTC.

Worth noting for this clone: The junction differs from germline at one of its ends, possibly a read error. V gene TRBV9 combines with J gene TRBJ2-1; TRBD2 agrees at 9 bases. Germline CDR1 is SGDLS and CDR2 is YYNGEE. The CDR3 length is 15 residues. The CDR3 spells CASSVASGDYNEQLF. DNA of the CDR3: TGTGCCAGCAGCGTAGCTAGCGGGGACTACAATGAGCAGCTCTTC.

This chain uses TRBV5-4 with TRBJ2-5, with 9 bases that match TRBD1. Germline V gene lookup returns CDR1 SGHNT and CDR2 YYREEE (reference sequence). After removal of 4 bases from V and 4 bases from J, the junction contained 5 bases not matched to a gene. This CDR3 comprises 14 residues. The CDR3 is CASSRTGEGETQYF. CDR3 in DNA: TGTGCCAGCAGCCGGACAGGGGAGGGAGAGACCCAGTACTTC.

The chain uses TRBV7-3 and TRBJ2-3, with TRBD2 identical over 7 bases. The junction had 11 bases not matched to a gene; V was cut back by 4 bases and J by 7 bases. Germline lookup yields CDR1 SGHTA and CDR2 FQGTGA. This CDR3 is built from 15 residues. This CDR3 is CASSSPGLKGNTQYF. The CDR3 DNA reads as TGTGCCAGCAGCTCCCCGGGACTAAAGGGCAATACGCAGTATTTT.